This is a list of T cell receptor beta chains from one sample in a study of PD-L1 blockade in urothelial cancer. Clones were read by immunoSEQ multiplex PCR, and TCRdb kept only the in-frame ones, dropping some. The table shows approximately 46,000 clones, with roughly nine tenths occurring only once. Sequenced material: PBMCs, taken around atezolizumab (anti-PD-L1) treatment. All receptors derive from a man aged 60-69 years with urothelial cancer. Each CDR3 is given with its conserved first and last residue. The D gene is left open where the match is weak. For some rows the clone size is stated as once, few or many, or as a class when expanded; others skip it.

clone_size j_call d_call v_call cdr3_aa cdr3_nt
. TRBJ2-1 TRBD2 TRBV18 CASSPPGLAYNEQFF TGTGCCAGCTCACCACCGGGACTAGCCTACAATGAGCAGTTCTTC
. TRBJ2-5 . TRBV7-7 CASSPGLQETQYF TGTGCTAGCAGCCCGGGACTTCAAGAGACCCAGTACTTC
. TRBJ1-1 . TRBV7-8 CASSSQGGTEAFF TGTGCCAGCAGCTCACAGGGCGGCACTGAAGCTTTCTTT
. TRBJ2-7 TRBD1 TRBV6-5 CASTWTGGYEQYF TGTGCCAGCACCTGGACAGGGGGCTACGAGCAGTACTTC
. TRBJ2-1 TRBD2 TRBV10-2 CASSVLAGVYEQFF TGCGCCAGCAGTGTGTTAGCGGGGGTGTATGAGCAGTTCTTC
. TRBJ2-5 TRBD2 TRBV7-2 CASSNPTLSGVEYF TGTGCCAGCAGCAACCCGACCCTAAGCGGGGTGGAGTACTTC
once TRBJ2-3 . TRBV28 CASSFGLRAGTDTQYF TGTGCCAGCAGCTTTGGCTTGCGCGCGGGCACAGATACGCAGTATTTT
. TRBJ1-6 TRBD1 TRBV30 CAWSVRTGLNSPLHF TGTGCCTGGAGTGTACGGACAGGCCTCAATTCACCCCTCCACTTT
. TRBJ2-7 . TRBV5-6 CASSWGDGFSSYEQYF TGTGCCAGCAGCTGGGGGGACGGTTTCAGCTCCTACGAGCAGTACTTC
. TRBJ2-4 TRBD2 TRBV11-3 CASSLGLAGGRGDIQYF TGTGCCAGCAGCTTAGGGCTGGCGGGGGGCCGTGGGGACATTCAGTACTTC
. TRBJ2-5 . TRBV19 CASSPSSDQETQYF TGTGCCAGTAGTCCCTCGAGCGACCAAGAGACCCAGTACTTC
few TRBJ1-1 TRBD1 TRBV13 CASRSTGETTEAFF TGTGCCAGCAGGTCCACAGGGGAAACCACTGAAGCTTTCTTT
. TRBJ2-3 . TRBV7-6 CASSDHGAESTDTQYF TGTGCCAGCAGCGACCACGGAGCGGAGAGCACAGATACGCAGTATTTT
. TRBJ2-7 . TRBV7-3 CASSLNRQGEQYF TGTGCCAGCAGCTTAAATAGGCAGGGAGAGCAGTACTTC
. TRBJ1-1 . TRBV29-1 CSARISDTEAFF TGCAGCGCACGAATCAGTGACACTGAAGCTTTCTTT
. TRBJ1-1 . TRBV7-2 CASSSFRAGNTEAFF TGTGCCAGCAGCTCCTTCCGGGCGGGGAACACTGAAGCTTTCTTT
. TRBJ2-7 . TRBV27 CASSSAFSTGRGYEQYF TGTGCCAGCAGTTCCGCTTTTAGTACAGGGAGAGGCTACGAGCAGTACTTC
. TRBJ1-1 . TRBV5-1 CASSLRQNTEAFF TGCGCCAGCAGCTTGAGACAGAACACTGAAGCTTTCTTT
. TRBJ2-1 . TRBV6-1 CASSPAGFYNEQFF TGTGCCAGCAGCCCGGCAGGTTTCTACAATGAGCAGTTCTTC
. TRBJ2-1 . TRBV18 CASSAVRGNYNEQFF TGTGCCAGCTCCGCCGTGAGAGGGAACTACAATGAGCAGTTCTTC
. TRBJ2-7 . TRBV5-4 CASSLGEAYEQYF TGTGCCAGCAGCTTGGGGGAGGCCTACGAGCAGTACTTC
. TRBJ1-4 . TRBV7-9 CASSLALTDNEKLFF TGTGCCAGCAGCTTAGCTCTGACAGATAATGAAAAACTGTTTTTT
once TRBJ1-5 . TRBV19 CASSPPTGYLNQPQHF TGTGCCAGTAGTCCCCCAACAGGGTATCTCAATCAGCCCCAGCATTTT